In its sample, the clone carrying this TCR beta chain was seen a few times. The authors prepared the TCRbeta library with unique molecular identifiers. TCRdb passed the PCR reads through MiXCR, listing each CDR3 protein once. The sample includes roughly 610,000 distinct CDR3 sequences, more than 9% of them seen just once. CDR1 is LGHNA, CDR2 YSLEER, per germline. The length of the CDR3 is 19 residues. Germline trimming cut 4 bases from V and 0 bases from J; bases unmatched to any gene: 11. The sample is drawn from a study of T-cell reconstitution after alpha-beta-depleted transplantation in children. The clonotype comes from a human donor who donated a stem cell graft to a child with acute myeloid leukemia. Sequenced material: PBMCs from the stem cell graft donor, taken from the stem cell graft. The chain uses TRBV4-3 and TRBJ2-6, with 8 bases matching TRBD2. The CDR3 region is CASSPEHTGGTSGANVLTF. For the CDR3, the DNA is TGCGCCAGCAGCCCCGAGCACACGGGGGGGACCTCTGGGGCCAACGTCCTGACTTTC.